The TCR beta chain described here comes from a study of PD-1 blockade in classical Hodgkin lymphoma. Study findings and constraints: According to reports, newly diagnosed patients had lower baseline TCR diversity than healthy donors, and relapsed/refractory patients had lower baseline TCR diversity still. There was a significant rise in CD4+ TCR diversity by C4D1, with no such rise for CD8+.

Germline V gene lookup returns CDR1 SGHRS and CDR2 YFSETQ. This CDR3 has 15 residues. Trimming cost V 0 bases and J 6 bases, with 15 bases left between them. Using immunoSEQ multiplex PCR, the repertoire was profiled, and TCRdb retains in-frame clones only, with some absent. The table has 30,000 to 40,000 clones, roughly 90% seen once. Points on this clone: Its antigen is unidentified.

The time point: cycle 4 day 1 (C4D1), after five to seven weeks of nivolumab. Every patient was affected by relapse after autologous stem cell transplantation, while exposure to brentuximab vedotin was not uniform. CD4+ T cells were purified from thawed PBMCs by magnetic negative selection. J is TRBJ1-2 and V is TRBV5-1; TRBD1 is a possible D gene (6 bases). Sequencing was performed on CD4+ T cells from blood, taken before the fourth cycle of nivolumab. The TCR sequence derives from a human donor with classical Hodgkin lymphoma. The CDR3 spells CASSLGGGEENGYTF. The CDR3 DNA sequence: TGCGCCAGCAGCTTGGGAGGGGGAGAGGAGAATGGCTACACCTTC.